This is a list of T cell receptor beta chains from one sample in a study of T cells in localized non-small cell lung cancer. The repertoire was sequenced with immunoSEQ multiplex PCR; TCRdb's copy has only in-frame clones and lacks some. In the table there are about 77,000 clones, 70% to 90% of which are singletons. The material sequenced was peripheral blood, taken before any cancer treatment. Source of these receptors: a woman aged 40-70 years with stage I squamous cell lung carcinoma. The CDR3 runs from the conserved cysteine through the conserved F or W. Fields, in order: V gene, CDR3 length, J gene, CDR3 protein.

>TRBV6-5|14|TRBJ1-6
CASSYGQGGSPLHF
>TRBV6-1|10|TRBJ2-5
CASSEETQYF
>TRBV5-1|13|TRBJ1-2
CASSSGQGGGYTF
>TRBV19|15|TRBJ2-7
CASSFSGTGGDRQYF
>TRBV29-1|13|TRBJ1-2
CSVGTGYNYGYTF
>TRBV14|14|TRBJ2-5
CASSQWDSQETQYF
>TRBV9|14|TRBJ2-7
CASSVDGVSYEQYF
>TRBV2|14|TRBJ1-1
CASSPGAGDTEAFF
>TRBV25-1|15|TRBJ1-1
CASSDNTGIRTEAFF
>TRBV6-1|13|TRBJ2-5
CASAGLAYETQYF
>TRBV5-1|14|TRBJ2-7
CASSFRDAAYEQYF
>TRBV9|18|TRBJ1-1
CASSARLGGSARNTEAFF
>TRBV2|12|TRBJ2-5
CASKRGQETQYF
>TRBV2|15|TRBJ2-7
CASKKGTSGGYEQYF
>TRBV30|16|TRBJ1-4
CAWSALKQGTSVKLFF
>TRBV19|13|TRBJ1-1
CASSMDRGTEAFF
>TRBV5-1|15|TRBJ2-5
CASSSGQGDRETQYF
>TRBV19|11|TRBJ2-3
CATSRLDTQYF
>TRBV27|15|TRBJ2-5
CASSFQGGRQETQYF
>TRBV5-8|12|TRBJ2-2
CASSSDTGELFF
>TRBV5-4|13|TRBJ1-2
CASSLNSNYGYTF
>TRBV9|14|TRBJ1-6
CASSWQGVDSPLHF
>TRBV29-1|17|TRBJ2-5
CSVEEGGGGGYQETQYF
>TRBV19|14|TRBJ1-5
CASNGREGNQPQHF
>TRBV18|17|TRBJ2-1
CASSLILPTGTVNEQFF
>TRBV5-1|12|TRBJ1-3
CASSLTGNTIYF